This TCR beta chain was sequenced during a study of Graves' ophthalmopathy and Graves' hyperthyroidism. The V end lost 4 bases, the J end lost 2 bases, and 8 bases lay between the germline ends. Germline V lookup: CDR1 SGHAT, CDR2 FQDESV (reference sequence). This CDR3 has 13 amino acids. Aged 18 to 65, hyperthyroidism patients had new diagnoses of under 2 months' duration. Transcripts of RNA were the source for amplifying TCR beta CDR3 regions. HTBI primers were employed in first-round RT-PCR, then a second-round multiplex PCR followed. TCRdb recomputed calls from the multiplex PCR reads with MiXCR, one row per CDR3 protein. The table shows around 1,000,000 distinct CDR3 sequences, with about 35% occurring only once. This clonotype was observed at least ten times.

This TCR came from an adult man with Graves' hyperthyroidism. Sequenced sample: peripheral blood or thyroid tissue (not recorded which). The chain has TRBV11-1 and TRBJ1-2; D uncertain. The CDR3 DNA sequence: TGTGCCAGCAGCTCCCACTCAAACTATGGCTACACCTTC. Encoded protein: CASSSHSNYGYTF.